The clone carrying this TCR beta chain appeared many times. Its antigen remains unknown. This library used roughly 0.4 ug RNA and molecular barcoded adaptors spanning alpha/delta and beta/gamma chains. MiXCR, run by TCRdb on the reads, gives a single entry per CDR3 protein. The sample holds some 120,000 distinct CDR3 sequences; roughly 13% are singletons and the top ten take 9.5% to 12%. The data are from a study of read filtering for tumor transcriptome and immune sequencing. Points from the study as a whole: Correlation between methods rose after single-read clonotypes were removed.

Germline CDR1 reads SGHTA; CDR2 reads FQGNSA. There are 14 residues in the CDR3. V shed 5 bases and J shed 0 bases, with 8 bases lying between them. The sample comprised a population of CD138-negative cells sorted from bone marrow. This sequence joins TRBV7-2 and TRBJ1-5; no reliable D call. This TCR was sampled from a donor at least 40 years old with multiple myeloma. The CDR3 DNA follows: TGTGCCAGCAGCCTCACATTTAGCAATCAGCCCCAGCATTTT. This codes for CASSLTFSNQPQHF.